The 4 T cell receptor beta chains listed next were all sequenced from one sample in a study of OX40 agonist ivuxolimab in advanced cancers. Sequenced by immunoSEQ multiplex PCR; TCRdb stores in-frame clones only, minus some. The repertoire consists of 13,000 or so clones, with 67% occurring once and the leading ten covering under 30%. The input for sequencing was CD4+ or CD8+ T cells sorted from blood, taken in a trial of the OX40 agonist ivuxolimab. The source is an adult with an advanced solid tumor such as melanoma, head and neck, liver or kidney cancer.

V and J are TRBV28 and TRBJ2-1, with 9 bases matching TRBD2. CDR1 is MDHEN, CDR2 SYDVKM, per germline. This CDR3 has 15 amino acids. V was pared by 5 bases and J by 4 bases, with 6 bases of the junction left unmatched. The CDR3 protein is CASSVGLALYNEQFF. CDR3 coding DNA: TGTGCCAGCAGTGTAGGACTAGCGCTATACAATGAGCAGTTCTTC.

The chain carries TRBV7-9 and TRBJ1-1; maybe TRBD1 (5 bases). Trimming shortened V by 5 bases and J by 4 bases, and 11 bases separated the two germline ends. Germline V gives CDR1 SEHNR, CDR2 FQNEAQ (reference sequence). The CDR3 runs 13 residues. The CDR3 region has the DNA TGTGCCAGCAGCCCCTGGGGGACCACTGAAGCTTTCTTT. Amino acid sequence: CASSPWGTTEAFF.

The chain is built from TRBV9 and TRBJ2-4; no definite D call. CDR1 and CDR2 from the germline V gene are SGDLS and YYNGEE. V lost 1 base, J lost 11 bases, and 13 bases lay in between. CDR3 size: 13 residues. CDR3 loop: CASSVTESGFQYF. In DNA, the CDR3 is TGTGCCAGCAGCGTAACTGAGTCTGGATTTCAGTACTTC.

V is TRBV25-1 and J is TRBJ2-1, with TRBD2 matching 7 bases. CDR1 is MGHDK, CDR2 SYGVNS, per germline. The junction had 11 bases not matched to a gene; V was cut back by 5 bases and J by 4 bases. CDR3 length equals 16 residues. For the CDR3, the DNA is TGTGCCAGCAGTCTCCTATCTAGCGGAGGATACAATGAGCAGTTCTTC. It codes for CASSLLSSGGYNEQFF.